This TCR beta chain was captured in a study of chemoradiotherapy in HPV16-positive cancers. Study-wide results and limits: Non-HPV-specific T cells did not expand in tumors during treatment, whereas candidate HPV-specific clones and E7-related motifs did.

Only a few counts were recorded for this clone. What it recognizes is unknown. The data were produced by immunoSEQ multiplex PCR, yet TCRdb's version contains in-frame clones alone and is incomplete. Of fewer than 40,000 clones listed, about four fifths are singletons. The CDR3 runs to 14 residues. V shed 4 bases and J 7 bases; nucleotides not matched to a gene: 5. Germline V gives CDR1 SEHNR, CDR2 FQNEAQ (reference sequence). The chain carries TRBV7-9 and TRBJ1-2, with 11 bases that match TRBD1. This receptor was identified in a human donor with HPV-associated anogenital cancer. The sequences come from blood, collected from a patient who underwent chemoradiotherapy. The DNA of the CDR3 is TGTGCCAGCAGCTCTCCGGGACAGGGGGTTGGCTACACCTTC. Amino acids: CASSSPGQGVGYTF.